This T cell receptor (beta chain) was sequenced in a study of OX40 agonist ivuxolimab in advanced cancers. Overall study: Head and neck, renal cell, melanoma or hepatocellular carcinoma were the cancers that dose-escalation patients had.

The table came from immunoSEQ multiplex PCR; TCRdb's copy has only in-frame clones and leaves some out. The table records approximately 83,000 clones, roughly 80% of them present only once. This clone was picked up many times. Germline CDR1 is SNHLY and CDR2 is FYNNEI. The CDR3 loop spans 14 amino acids. V gave up 7 bases and J gave up 3 bases; unmatched junction bases: 5. Sequences were derived from CD4+ or CD8+ T cells sorted from blood, sampled in a trial of the OX40 agonist ivuxolimab. This receptor was taken from an adult with an advanced solid tumor such as melanoma, head and neck, liver or kidney cancer. The V gene is TRBV2, the J gene TRBJ2-1; 8 bases map to TRBD1. CDR3 loop: CASMARGHYNEQFF. Here the CDR3 DNA reads TGTGCCAGCATGGCCAGGGGGCACTACAATGAGCAGTTCTTC.